Shown below are 5 T cell receptor beta chains from a single sample sequenced in a study of blood T cell repertoires in COVID-19. Libraries were prepared by immunoSEQ multiplex PCR; TCRdb keeps only in-frame clonotypes and omits some of them. There are 80,000 to 100,000 clones in the sample; around 80% occur only once, and about 17% lies in the top ten. Source material: peripheral blood. These receptors all stem from a woman older than 75 with active or convalescent COVID-19.

The chain couples TRBV28 to TRBJ2-7; tentatively, D is TRBD1 (5 bases). The CDR3 covers 12 residues. Germline V CDR1 and CDR2: MDHEN, SYDVKM. The germline V and J ends were trimmed by 5 bases and 2 bases, with 7 bases remaining between them. The CDR3 region has the DNA TGTGCCAGCAGTCAGGGCCCCTACGAGCAGTACTTC. Its translation: CASSQGPYEQYF.

This chain uses TRBV5-4 with TRBJ2-1; 7 bases fit TRBD2. CDR1 and CDR2 from the germline V gene are SGHNT and YYREEE (reference sequence). Germline trimming cut 2 bases from V and 1 base from J; bases unmatched to any gene: 3. The CDR3 contains 15 residues. Here the CDR3 DNA reads TGTGCCAGCAGCTTCGGGGGGAGATCCTACAATGAGCAGTTCTTC. The encoded protein is CASSFGGRSYNEQFF. Full variable domain (remainder filled in from reference TRBV5-4 and TRBJ2-1): ETGVTQSPTHLIKTRGQQVTLRCSSQSGHNTVSWYQQALGQGPQFIFQYYREEENGRGNFPPRFSGLQFPNYSSELNVNALELDDSALYLCASSFGGRSYNEQFFGPGTRLTVL.

The chain joins TRBV4-2 to TRBJ2-3, with TRBD2 matching 8 bases. The CDR3 runs 16 residues. V gave up 3 bases and J gave up 4 bases; unmatched junction bases: 9. Germline values: CDR1 LGHNA, CDR2 YNFKEQ. The CDR3 region is CASSHYAGGRADTQYF. The CDR3 region has the DNA TGTGCCAGCAGCCATTATGCGGGGGGAAGGGCAGATACGCAGTATTTT.

CDR3 in amino acids: CAWTEPGGQGETQYF. The CDR3 bases are TGTGCCTGGACTGAGCCGGGGGGCCAGGGGGAGACCCAGTACTTC. The rearrangement joins TRBV30 to TRBJ2-5; the D gene is possibly TRBD2 (7 bases). The V gene lost 4 bases and the J gene lost 5 bases, with 20 bases spanning the gap. Germline V gene lookup returns CDR1 GTSNPN and CDR2 SVGIG (reference sequence). The CDR3 extends over 15 amino acids.

This sequence joins TRBV15 and TRBJ1-2; no reliable D call. CDR1 is LNHNV and CDR2 is YYDKDF in the germline V gene (reference sequence). The length of the CDR3 is 14 residues. Trimming stripped 0 bases from V and 7 bases from J, with 12 bases between. CDR3 residues: CATSRDRFRSGYTF. The CDR3, as DNA: TGTGCCACCAGCAGAGATCGGTTTAGGAGTGGCTACACCTTC.